The next 21 T cell receptor beta chains were all read from a single sample in a study of cytomegalovirus exposure and HLA in healthy donors. Amplification used 60 Vbeta primers and 13 Jbeta primers. The assay was immunoSEQ multiplex PCR, and TCRdb's table has in-frame clones only and misses some. The table shows roughly 190,000 clones, with roughly 77% occurring only once. The sequenced sample consisted of PBMCs. These receptors originate from a man aged 25 to 40 in good health and CMV-seropositive.

This rearrangement joins TRBV27 to TRBJ1-2; D unclear. CDR3 length: 14 amino acids. V lost 4 bases, J lost 4 bases, and 13 bases lay in between. CDR1 and CDR2 (germline): MNHEY, SMNVEV (reference sequence). The CDR3 sequence is CASSSAGKGYGYTF. In nucleotides, the CDR3 is TGTGCCAGCAGTTCAGCCGGGAAGGGCTATGGCTACACCTTC.

This clone was seen only a few times. The J gene is TRBJ2-3, the V gene TRBV2, with 9 positions matching TRBD1. CDR3 length equals 14 residues. Trimming cost V 10 bases and J 3 bases; bases outside gene matches: 8. Germline V lookup: CDR1 SNHLY, CDR2 FYNNEI. The CDR3 DNA reads TGTGCCACCTCCCCGGACAGGGGAACAGATACGCAGTATTTT. This codes for CATSPDRGTDTQYF.

The genes are TRBV5-1 and TRBJ2-5; 10 bases match TRBD1. Germline assignment: CDR1 SGHRS and CDR2 YFSETQ. V shed 4 bases, J shed 4 bases, and the junction held 4 bases outside the gene matches. The CDR3 has 14 amino acids. DNA for the CDR3: TGCGCCAGCAGCCCAGGGACAGGGGTAGAGACCCAGTACTTC. As protein: CASSPGTGVETQYF.

The chain uses TRBV28 and TRBJ2-7; maybe TRBD2 (6 bases). Per germline, CDR1 MDHEN and CDR2 SYDVKM. CDR3 length equals 15 residues. V shed 6 bases and J shed 2 bases, with 17 bases lying between them. The CDR3 nucleotides are TGTGCCAGCAGATCGCCGGGACTTGCGACCTACGAGCAGTACTTC. Amino acids: CASRSPGLATYEQYF.

The V gene is TRBV6-4, the J gene TRBJ1-4, with D perhaps matching TRBD1 (5 bases). The CDR3 has 15 amino acids. Germline CDR1 and CDR2: MRHNA and SNTAGT. The V end lost 4 bases, the J end lost 8 bases, and 17 bases lay between the germline ends. This CDR3 reads CASSVGDSANEKLFF. CDR3 nucleotides: TGTGCCAGCAGTGTTGGGGACTCGGCAAACGAAAAACTGTTTTTT.

The V and J genes are TRBV2 and TRBJ1-4, with D perhaps matching TRBD1 (5 bases). The germline V gene encodes CDR1 SNHLY and CDR2 FYNNEI. The ends were cut back, 7 bases at V and 8 bases at J, with 14 bases in the middle. The CDR3 runs 13 residues. CDR3 coding DNA: TGTGCCAGCACCGACAGCATTCTCGAAAAACTGTTTTTT. It codes for CASTDSILEKLFF.

This clone was picked up a small number of times. The chain couples TRBV28 to TRBJ2-5; TRBD1 matches at 7 bases. The ends lost 10 bases at V and 4 bases at J; junction bases unmatched: 6. The CDR3 covers 12 residues. Germline CDR1 is MDHEN and CDR2 is SYDVKM. The CDR3 spells CATTRGRETQYF. CDR3 sequence (DNA): TGTGCCACCACCAGGGGGAGAGAGACCCAGTACTTC.

The chain uses TRBV27 and TRBJ1-6, with no clear D. Germline CDR1 and CDR2: MNHEY and SMNVEV (reference sequence). This CDR3 has 15 residues. The V end lost 1 base, the J end lost 10 bases, and 14 bases lay between the germline ends. Here the CDR3 reads CASSLYLGSPSPLHF. Here the CDR3 DNA reads TGTGCCAGCAGTTTATATCTGGGCAGCCCATCACCCCTCCACTTT.

The chain uses TRBV9 and TRBJ1-2; D call uncertain. Germline CDR1 reads SGDLS; CDR2 reads YYNGEE. The CDR3 runs 17 residues. V was cut by 0 bases and J by 2 bases, with 17 bases left in between. CDR3 nucleotide sequence: TGTGCCAGCAGCGTAGAACCCGAGACAAGAGTAAACTATGGCTACACCTTC. Encoded protein: CASSVEPETRVNYGYTF. Variable domain in full (rest from reference TRBV9 and TRBJ1-2): DSGVTQTPKHLITATGQRVTLRCSPRSGDLSVYWYQQSLDQGLQFLIQYYNGEERAKGNILERFSAQQFPDLHSELNLSSLELGDSALYFCASSVEPETRVNYGYTFGSGTRLTVV.

The V and J genes are TRBV7-2 and TRBJ1-6; tentatively, D is TRBD1 (5 bases). This CDR3 spans 16 amino acids. V was clipped by 5 bases and J by 0 bases, with 11 bases between them. Germline V gene lookup returns CDR1 SGHTA and CDR2 FQGNSA. Written as DNA, the CDR3 is TGTGCCAGCAGCCTACAGGCGAGCTCCTATAATTCACCCCTCCACTTT. This sequence encodes CASSLQASSYNSPLHF.

This clone was counted only a few times. V and J are TRBV5-5 and TRBJ1-4; D is possibly TRBD1 (6 bases). Trimming removed 3 bases from V and 1 base from J, with 13 bases in between. CDR1 and CDR2 from the germline V gene are SGHKS and YYEKEE (reference sequence). CDR3 length: 16 residues. The CDR3 DNA is TGTGCCAGCAGCTCCCCGGGGGGCCTAACTAATGAAAAACTGTTTTTT. Its protein is CASSSPGGLTNEKLFF.

This chain connects TRBV5-4 to TRBJ2-4; D is perhaps TRBD2 (6 bases). CDR1 is SGHNT, CDR2 YYREEE, per germline (reference sequence). CDR3 size: 17 residues. V shed 5 bases and J shed 9 bases, with 27 bases lying between them. The CDR3 sequence is CASRWGSSTSQASIQYF. CDR3 in DNA: TGTGCCAGCAGATGGGGGTCCTCAACTAGCCAAGCGAGCATTCAGTACTTC.

This clone has more than one count but fewer than ten. V and J are TRBV25-1 and TRBJ1-6, with D unclear. V lost 7 bases and J lost 10, with 14 bases in between. Germline CDR1 is MGHDK and CDR2 is SYGVNS. The CDR3 length is 13 residues. In nucleotides, the CDR3 is TGTGCCAGCACCGGGGTGACCAGATCACCCCTCCACTTT. Protein product: CASTGVTRSPLHF.

The chain couples TRBV18 to TRBJ1-1; the D is unclear. Deletions cut 0 bases from V and 4 bases from J, with 12 bases between. The germline CDR1 and CDR2 sequences are KGHSH and LQKENI. CDR3 size: 15 residues. This CDR3 reads CASSPPSQASTEAFF. CDR3 bases: TGTGCCAGCTCACCACCTTCCCAAGCTTCCACTGAAGCTTTCTTT.

About this clone: This likely comes from a read error, as the CDR3 has no conserved phenylalanine or tryptophan at its end. The DNA is left out, because the CDR3 cannot be placed on it with certainty; the CDR3 is given as TCRdb lists it. The chain is built from TRBV11-2 and TRBJ1-6; the table assigns TRBD1, which was not confirmed against the DNA. Germline V lookup: CDR1 SGHAT, CDR2 FQNNGV. The CDR3 length equals 9 residues, ends included. This CDR3 is CASSLPLGP.

This chain uses TRBV6-1 with TRBJ1-5, with 10 bases that match TRBD1. Germline CDR1 and CDR2: MNHNS and SASEGT. The CDR3 consists of 15 residues. Trimming at V came to 6 bases and at J to 6 bases, leaving 8 bases not matched to a gene. This chain's CDR3 is CASSAPGDRGQPQHF. The CDR3 DNA is TGTGCCAGCAGCGCTCCGGGGGACAGGGGTCAGCCCCAGCATTTT.

This chain links TRBV5-5 with TRBJ2-1; the match to TRBD2 covers 8 bases. In germline, CDR1 is SGHKS, CDR2 YYEKEE (reference sequence). The J segment lost 9 bases and the V segment lost 0 bases, leaving 5 bases of the junction unmatched. The CDR3 sequence is 14 residues long. The CDR3 protein is CASSLAGGRGEQFF. CDR3 bases: TGTGCCAGCAGCTTGGCGGGAGGGCGGGGTGAGCAGTTCTTC.

The chain couples TRBV4-3 to TRBJ1-1; D is uncertain. Germline V gene data show CDR1 as LGHNA and CDR2 as YSLEER. The V end lost 4 bases, the J end lost 0 bases, and 15 bases lay between the germline ends. The CDR3 consists of 16 residues. The CDR3 DNA reads as TGCGCCAGCAGCCCCTCCCACACGATCCTGAACACTGAAGCTTTCTTT. Translated, it gives CASSPSHTILNTEAFF.

The chain combines TRBV5-1 with TRBJ2-7, with 8 nucleotides matching TRBD1. CDR1 is SGHRS, CDR2 YFSETQ, per germline. The CDR3 loop spans 14 amino acids. Unmatched junction bases numbered 7, after V lost 5 bases and J lost 3 bases. This CDR3 is CASSGTGGGYEQYF. The CDR3 bases are TGCGCCAGCAGTGGAACAGGGGGAGGCTACGAGCAGTACTTC.

CDR3 residues: CATSTGTGVTYGNQPQHF. CDR3 DNA: TGTGCCACCAGTACAGGGACAGGGGTCACTTATGGCAATCAGCCCCAGCATTTT. V gene TRBV15 combines with J gene TRBJ1-5; 10 bases match TRBD1. Per the germline V gene, CDR1 is LNHNV and CDR2 is YYDKDF (reference sequence). Trimming at V came to 6 bases and at J to 2 bases, leaving 13 bases not matched to a gene. The CDR3 loop spans 18 amino acids.

J is TRBJ1-2 and V is TRBV2; tentative D call: TRBD1 (5 bases). V lost 4 bases and J 1 base, leaving 7 bases between the germline ends. The CDR3 has 13 amino acids. CDR1 is SNHLY, CDR2 FYNNEI, per germline. The CDR3 reads CASSAGVNYGYTF. The CDR3 coding sequence is TGTGCCAGCAGTGCGGGGGTTAACTATGGCTACACCTTC.